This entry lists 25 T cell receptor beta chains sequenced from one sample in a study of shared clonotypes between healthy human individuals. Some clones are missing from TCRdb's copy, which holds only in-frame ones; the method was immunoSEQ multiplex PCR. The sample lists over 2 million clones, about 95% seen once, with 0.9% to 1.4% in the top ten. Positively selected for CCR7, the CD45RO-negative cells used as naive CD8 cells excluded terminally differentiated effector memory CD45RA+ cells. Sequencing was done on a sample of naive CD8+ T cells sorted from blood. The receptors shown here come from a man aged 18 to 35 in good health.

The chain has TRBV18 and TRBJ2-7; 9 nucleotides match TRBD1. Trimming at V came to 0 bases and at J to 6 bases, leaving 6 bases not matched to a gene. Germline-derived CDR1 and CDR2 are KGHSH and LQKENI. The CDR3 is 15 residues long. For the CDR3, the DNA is TGTGCCAGCTCACCACCGTTGGGGACAGGGATCGAGCAGTACTTC. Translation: CASSPPLGTGIEQYF. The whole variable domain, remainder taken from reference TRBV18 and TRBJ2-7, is NAGVMQNPRHLVRRRGQEARLRCSPMKGHSHVYWYRQLPEEGLKFMVYLQKENIIDESGMPKERFSAEFPKEGPSILRIQQVVRGDSAAYFCASSPPLGTGIEQYFGPGTRLTVT.

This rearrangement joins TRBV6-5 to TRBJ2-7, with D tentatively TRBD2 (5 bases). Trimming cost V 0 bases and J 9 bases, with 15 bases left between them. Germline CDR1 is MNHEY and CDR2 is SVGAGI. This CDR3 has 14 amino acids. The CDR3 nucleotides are TGTGCCAGCAGTTACTCCGGGGAATGGGTGGGGCAGTACTTC. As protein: CASSYSGEWVGQYF.

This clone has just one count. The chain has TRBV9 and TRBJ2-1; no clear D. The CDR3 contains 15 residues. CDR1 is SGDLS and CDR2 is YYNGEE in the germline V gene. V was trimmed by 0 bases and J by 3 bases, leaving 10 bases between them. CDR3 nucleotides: TGTGCCAGCAGCGTAGAAGGATGGCTCTACAATGAGCAGTTCTTC. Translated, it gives CASSVEGWLYNEQFF.

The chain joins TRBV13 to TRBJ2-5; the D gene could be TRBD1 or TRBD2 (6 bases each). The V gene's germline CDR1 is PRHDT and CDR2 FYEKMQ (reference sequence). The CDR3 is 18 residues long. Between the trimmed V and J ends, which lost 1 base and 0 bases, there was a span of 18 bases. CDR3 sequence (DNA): TGTGCCAGCAGCTTAGAGCGACTAGGGCGGACAGACCAAGAGACCCAGTACTTC. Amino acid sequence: CASSLERLGRTDQETQYF.

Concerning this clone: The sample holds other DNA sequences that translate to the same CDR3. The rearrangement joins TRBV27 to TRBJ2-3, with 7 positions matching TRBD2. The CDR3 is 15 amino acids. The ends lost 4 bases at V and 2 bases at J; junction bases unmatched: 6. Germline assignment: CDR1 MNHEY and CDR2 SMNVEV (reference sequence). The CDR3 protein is CASSSLAGATDTQYF. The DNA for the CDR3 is TGTGCCAGCAGTTCATTGGCGGGAGCCACAGATACGCAGTATTTT.

The CDR3: CASSLEQGGAQHF. In nucleotides, the CDR3 is TGTGCCAGCAGCTTAGAACAGGGAGGAGCCCAGCATTTT. J is TRBJ1-5 and V is TRBV7-8, with TRBD1 as a possible D gene (6 bases). Trimming pared 1 base from V and 11 bases from J, leaving 12 bases between. Germline V gene sequence: CDR1 SGHVS, CDR2 FQNEAQ. The CDR3 loop spans 13 amino acids.

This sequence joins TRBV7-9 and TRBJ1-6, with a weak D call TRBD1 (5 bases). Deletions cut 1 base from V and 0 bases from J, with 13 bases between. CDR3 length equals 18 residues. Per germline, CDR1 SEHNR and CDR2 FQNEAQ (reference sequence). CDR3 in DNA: TGTGCCAGCAGCTTAGTTGGGGCAGCGAGCTCCTATAATTCACCCCTCCACTTT. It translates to CASSLVGAASSYNSPLHF.

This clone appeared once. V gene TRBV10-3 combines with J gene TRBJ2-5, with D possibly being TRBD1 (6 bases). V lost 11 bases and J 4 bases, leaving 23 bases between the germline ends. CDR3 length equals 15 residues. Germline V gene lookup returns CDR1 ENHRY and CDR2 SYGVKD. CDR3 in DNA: TGTGCCGTCCAGAAGAGTACAGGGCAGTTAGAGACCCAGTACTTC. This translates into CAVQKSTGQLETQYF.

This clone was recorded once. In DNA form, the CDR3 reads TGTGCCAGCAGCGTAGTGGAGGGGGCCCGGGAGACCCAGTACTTC. Encoded protein: CASSVVEGARETQYF. This chain uses TRBV9 with TRBJ2-5, with D possibly TRBD1 on 7 matching bases. Trimming took off 0 bases at V and 5 bases at J, with 14 bases between the two ends. The CDR3 covers 15 residues. In germline, CDR1 is SGDLS, CDR2 YYNGEE.

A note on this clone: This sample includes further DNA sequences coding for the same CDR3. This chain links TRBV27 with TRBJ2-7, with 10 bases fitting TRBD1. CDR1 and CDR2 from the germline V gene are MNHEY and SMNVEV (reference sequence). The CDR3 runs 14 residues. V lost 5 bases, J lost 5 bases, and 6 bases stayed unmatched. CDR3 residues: CASSPGQGFNEQYF. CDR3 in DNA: TGTGCCAGCAGTCCGGGACAGGGGTTCAACGAGCAGTACTTC.

CDR3 loop: CASSLRTSGSIYEQYF. The CDR3 DNA reads TGCGCCAGCAGCCTCCGGACTAGCGGGAGTATTTACGAGCAGTACTTC. This chain uses TRBV4-1 with TRBJ2-7, with 13 bases identical to TRBD2. The length of the CDR3 is 16 residues. Germline V gene lookup returns CDR1 MGHRA and CDR2 YSYEKL. V lost 4 bases, J lost 4 bases, and 7 bases stayed unmatched.

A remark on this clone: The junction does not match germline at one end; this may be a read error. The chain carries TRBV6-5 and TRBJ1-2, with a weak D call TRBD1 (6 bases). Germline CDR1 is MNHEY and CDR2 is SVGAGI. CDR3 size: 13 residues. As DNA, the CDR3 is TGTGCCAGCAGTTACTCGATATTCGGACAGAGCAACTTC. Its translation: CASSYSIFGQSNF.

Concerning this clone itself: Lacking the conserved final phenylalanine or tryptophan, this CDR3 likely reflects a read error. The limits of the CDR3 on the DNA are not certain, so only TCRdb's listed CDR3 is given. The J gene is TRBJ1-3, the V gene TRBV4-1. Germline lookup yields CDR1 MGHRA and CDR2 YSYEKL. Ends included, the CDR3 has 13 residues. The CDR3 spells CASSQGSIHPYRI.

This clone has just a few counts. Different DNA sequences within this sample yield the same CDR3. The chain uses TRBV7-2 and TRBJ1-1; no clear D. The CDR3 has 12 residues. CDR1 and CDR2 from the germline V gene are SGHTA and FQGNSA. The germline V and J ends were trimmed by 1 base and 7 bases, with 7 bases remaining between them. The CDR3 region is CASSLVGSEAFF. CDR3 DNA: TGTGCCAGCAGCTTAGTGGGCAGTGAAGCTTTCTTT. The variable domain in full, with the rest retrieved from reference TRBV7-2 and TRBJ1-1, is GAGVSQSPSNKVTEKGKDVELRCDPISGHTALYWYRQSLGQGLEFLIYFQGNSAPDKSGLPSDRFSAERTGGSVSTLTIQRTQQEDSAVYLCASSLVGSEAFFGQGTRLTVV.

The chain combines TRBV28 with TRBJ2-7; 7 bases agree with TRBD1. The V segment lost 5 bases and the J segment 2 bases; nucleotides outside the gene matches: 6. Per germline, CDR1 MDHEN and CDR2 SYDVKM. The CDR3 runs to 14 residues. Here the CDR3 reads CASSLRDSAYEQYF. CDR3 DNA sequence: TGTGCCAGCAGTCTAAGGGACAGCGCCTACGAGCAGTACTTC. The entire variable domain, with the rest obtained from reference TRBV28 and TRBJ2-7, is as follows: DVKVTQSSRYLVKRTGEKVFLECVQDMDHENMFWYRQDPGLGLRLIYFSYDVKMKEKGDIPEGYSVSREKKERFSLILESASTNQTSMYLCASSLRDSAYEQYFGPGTRLTVT.

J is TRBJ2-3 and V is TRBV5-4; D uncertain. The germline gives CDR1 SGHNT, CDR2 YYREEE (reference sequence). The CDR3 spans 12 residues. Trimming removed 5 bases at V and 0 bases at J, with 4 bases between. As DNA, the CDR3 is TGTGCCAGCAGATCTAGCACAGATACGCAGTATTTT. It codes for CASRSSTDTQYF.

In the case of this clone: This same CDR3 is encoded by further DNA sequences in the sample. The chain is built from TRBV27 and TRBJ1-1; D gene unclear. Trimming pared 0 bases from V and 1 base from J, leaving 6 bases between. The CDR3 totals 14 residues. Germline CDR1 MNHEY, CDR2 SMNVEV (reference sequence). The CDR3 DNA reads TGTGCCAGCAGTTTATCGCCCGGGAACACTGAAGCTTTCTTT. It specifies CASSLSPGNTEAFF.

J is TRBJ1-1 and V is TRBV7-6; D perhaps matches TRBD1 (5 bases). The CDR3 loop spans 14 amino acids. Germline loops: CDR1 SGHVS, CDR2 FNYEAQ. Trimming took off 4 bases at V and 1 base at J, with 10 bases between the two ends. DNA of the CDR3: TGTGCCAGCAGCTCGCCAGACAGGAACACTGAAGCTTTCTTT. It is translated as CASSSPDRNTEAFF.

The CDR3 DNA reads as TGCGCCAGCAGCGCCTTGAGGGTCTGGGAGACCCAGTACTTC. Translated: CASSALRVWETQYF. The chain carries TRBV10-2 and TRBJ2-5; possibly TRBD2 for D (5 bases). With 6 bases removed from V and 5 bases from J, the gap between germline ends came to 16 bases. This CDR3 is built from 14 residues. Germline-derived CDR1 and CDR2 are WSHSY and SAAADI.

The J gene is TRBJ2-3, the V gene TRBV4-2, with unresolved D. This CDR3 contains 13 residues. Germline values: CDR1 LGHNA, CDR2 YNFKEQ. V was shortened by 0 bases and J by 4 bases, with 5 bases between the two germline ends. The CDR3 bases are TGTGCCAGCAGCCAAGATTTGCCAGATACGCAGTATTTT. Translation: CASSQDLPDTQYF.

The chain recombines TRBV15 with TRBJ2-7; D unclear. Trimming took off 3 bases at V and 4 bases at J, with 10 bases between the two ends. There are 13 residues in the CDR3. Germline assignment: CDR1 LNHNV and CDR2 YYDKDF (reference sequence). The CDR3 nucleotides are TGTGCCACCAGCAGCCGTAGGCTGTACGAGCAGTACTTC. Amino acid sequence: CATSSRRLYEQYF.

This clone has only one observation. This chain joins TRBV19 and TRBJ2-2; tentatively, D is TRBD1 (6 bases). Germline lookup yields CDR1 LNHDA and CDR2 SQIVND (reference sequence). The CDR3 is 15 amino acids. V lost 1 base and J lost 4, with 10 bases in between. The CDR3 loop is CASSIAGEGTGELFF. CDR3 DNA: TGTGCCAGTAGTATAGCAGGGGAAGGCACCGGGGAGCTGTTTTTT.

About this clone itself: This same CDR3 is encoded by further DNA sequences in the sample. CDR3 DNA: TGTGCCAGCAGCGCTGGGACTGACTACGAGCAGTACTTC. The encoded protein is CASSAGTDYEQYF. The rearrangement joins TRBV9 to TRBJ2-7, with a tentative D call TRBD2 (6 bases). Germline CDR1 reads SGDLS; CDR2 reads YYNGEE. With 3 bases removed from V and 3 bases from J, the gap between germline ends came to 10 bases. The CDR3 is 13 residues long.

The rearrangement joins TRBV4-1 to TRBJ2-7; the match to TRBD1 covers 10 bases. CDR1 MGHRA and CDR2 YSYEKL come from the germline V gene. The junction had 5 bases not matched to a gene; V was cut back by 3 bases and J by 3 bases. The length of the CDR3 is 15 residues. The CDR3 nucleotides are TGCGCCAGCAGCCACCGACAGGGGGCAGACTACGAGCAGTACTTC. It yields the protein CASSHRQGADYEQYF.

CDR3 residues: CASSMDSSSAQYF. In DNA form, the CDR3 reads TGTGCCAGCAGCATGGACAGTTCGTCCGCCCAGTACTTC. The rearrangement joins TRBV9 to TRBJ2-5; a possible D gene is TRBD1 (6 bases). This CDR3 is built from 13 residues. The V and J ends lost 4 bases and 9 bases respectively, with 16 bases between them. Germline lookup yields CDR1 SGDLS and CDR2 YYNGEE.